The text below deals with one T cell receptor beta chain. This sample was included in a study of blood T cell repertoires in COVID-19. TCRdb's table, derived via immunoSEQ multiplex PCR, lists solely in-frame clones and lacks some. The sample has approximately 260,000 clones, 84% seen once. This CDR3 comprises 14 residues. V dropped 0 bases and J dropped 3 bases, with 9 bases sitting between them. From germline, CDR1 is SGHDT and CDR2 YYEEEE. The V gene is TRBV5-6, the J gene TRBJ1-1; D ambiguous. Sequencing was performed on PBMCs or T cells enriched from blood (not recorded which). The TCR sequence derives from a man aged 25 to 45 with acute COVID-19. The CDR3 sequence is CASSLGVTDTEAFF. CDR3 bases: TGTGCCAGCAGCTTGGGAGTTACAGACACTGAAGCTTTCTTT.